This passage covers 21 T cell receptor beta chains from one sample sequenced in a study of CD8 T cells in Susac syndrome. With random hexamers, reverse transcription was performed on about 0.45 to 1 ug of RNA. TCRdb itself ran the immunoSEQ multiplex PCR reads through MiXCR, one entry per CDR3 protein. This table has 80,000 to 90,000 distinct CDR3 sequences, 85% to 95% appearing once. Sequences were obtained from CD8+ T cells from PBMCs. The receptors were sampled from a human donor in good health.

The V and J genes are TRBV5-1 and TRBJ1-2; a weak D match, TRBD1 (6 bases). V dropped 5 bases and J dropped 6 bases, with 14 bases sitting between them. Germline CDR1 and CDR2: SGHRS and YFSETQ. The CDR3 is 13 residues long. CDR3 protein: CASSTLWGHGYTF. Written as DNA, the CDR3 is TGCGCCAGCAGTACCCTTTGGGGGCATGGCTACACCTTC.

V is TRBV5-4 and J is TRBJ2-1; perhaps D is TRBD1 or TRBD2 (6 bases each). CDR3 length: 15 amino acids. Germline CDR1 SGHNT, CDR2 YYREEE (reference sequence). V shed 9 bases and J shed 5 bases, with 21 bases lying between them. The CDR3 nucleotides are TGTGCCACCAGTCGGGGGCCCGGGACGGACAATGAGCAGTTCTTC. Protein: CATSRGPGTDNEQFF.

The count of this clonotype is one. The DNA for the CDR3 is TGTGCCAGCAGCGTAGGGGGCGGACAGGGGCCCTACGAGCAGTACTTC. Amino acids: CASSVGGGQGPYEQYF. This chain uses TRBV9 with TRBJ2-7, with 9 nucleotides matching TRBD1. The CDR3 contains 16 residues. With V trimmed by 0 bases and J by 2 bases, 6 bases remained unmatched. Germline CDR1 reads SGDLS; CDR2 reads YYNGEE. Full variable domain (rest looked up from reference TRBV9 and TRBJ2-7): DSGVTQTPKHLITATGQRVTLRCSPRSGDLSVYWYQQSLDQGLQFLIQYYNGEERAKGNILERFSAQQFPDLHSELNLSSLELGDSALYFCASSVGGGQGPYEQYFGPGTRLTVT.

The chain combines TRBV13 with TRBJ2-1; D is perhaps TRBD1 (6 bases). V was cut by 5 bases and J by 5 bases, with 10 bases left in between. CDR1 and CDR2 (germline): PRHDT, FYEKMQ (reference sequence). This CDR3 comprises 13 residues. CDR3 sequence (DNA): TGTGCCAGCAGCCCACCAGGGGACAATGAGCAGTTCTTC. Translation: CASSPPGDNEQFF.

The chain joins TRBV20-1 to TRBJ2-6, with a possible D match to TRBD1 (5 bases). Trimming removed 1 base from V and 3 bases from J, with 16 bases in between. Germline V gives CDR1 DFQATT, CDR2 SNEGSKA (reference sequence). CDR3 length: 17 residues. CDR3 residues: CSARVLQGARGANVLTF. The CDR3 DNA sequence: TGCAGTGCTAGAGTCCTACAAGGGGCGCGTGGGGCCAACGTCCTGACTTTC.

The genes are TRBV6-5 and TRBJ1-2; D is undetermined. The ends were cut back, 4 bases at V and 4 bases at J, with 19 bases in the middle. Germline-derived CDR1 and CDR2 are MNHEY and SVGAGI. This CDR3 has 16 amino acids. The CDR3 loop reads CASSFNQDGIGYGYTF. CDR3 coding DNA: TGTGCCAGCAGTTTCAATCAAGATGGGATCGGCTATGGCTACACCTTC.

For the CDR3, the DNA is TGCAGTGCTAGATTTGGGACAGCAACAGATACGCAGTATTTT. It is translated as CSARFGTATDTQYF. This chain joins TRBV20-1 and TRBJ2-3; 7 nucleotides align to TRBD1. Per the germline V gene, CDR1 is DFQATT and CDR2 is SNEGSKA (reference sequence). CDR3 size: 14 residues. The ends lost 2 bases at V and 3 bases at J; junction bases unmatched: 5.

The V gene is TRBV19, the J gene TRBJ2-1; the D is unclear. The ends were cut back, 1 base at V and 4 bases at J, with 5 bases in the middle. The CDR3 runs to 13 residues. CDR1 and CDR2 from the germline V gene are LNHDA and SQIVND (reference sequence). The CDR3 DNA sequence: TGTGCCAGTAGTATAGGAGGTTACAATGAGCAGTTCTTC. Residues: CASSIGGYNEQFF.

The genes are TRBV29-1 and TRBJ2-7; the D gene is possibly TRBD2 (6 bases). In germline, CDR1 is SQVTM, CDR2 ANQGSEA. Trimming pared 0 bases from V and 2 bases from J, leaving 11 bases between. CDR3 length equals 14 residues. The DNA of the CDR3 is TGCAGCGTTGAAGAGGGGACTCGGACCTACGAGCAGTACTTC. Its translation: CSVEEGTRTYEQYF.

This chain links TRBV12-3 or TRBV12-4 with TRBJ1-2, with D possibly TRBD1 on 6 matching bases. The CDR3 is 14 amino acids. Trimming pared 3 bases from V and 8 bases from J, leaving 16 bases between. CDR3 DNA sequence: TGTGCCAGCAGTTTCCCCCGGAAAGGGGGGGGCTACACCTTC. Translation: CASSFPRKGGGYTF.

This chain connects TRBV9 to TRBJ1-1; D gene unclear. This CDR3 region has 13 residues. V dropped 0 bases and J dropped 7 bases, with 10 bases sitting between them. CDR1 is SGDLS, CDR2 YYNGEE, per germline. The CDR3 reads CASSVGGAREAFF. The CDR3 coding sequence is TGTGCCAGCAGCGTAGGTGGAGCTCGTGAAGCTTTCTTT.

The CDR3 bases are TGTGCCAGCAGCCTGGGCGAGGAGCTCATTCAGTACTTC. Its protein is CASSLGEELIQYF. The chain couples TRBV7-8 to TRBJ2-4; the D is unclear. The germline V gene encodes CDR1 SGHVS and CDR2 FQNEAQ. The CDR3 contains 13 residues. V lost 5 bases and J lost 9, with 14 bases in between.

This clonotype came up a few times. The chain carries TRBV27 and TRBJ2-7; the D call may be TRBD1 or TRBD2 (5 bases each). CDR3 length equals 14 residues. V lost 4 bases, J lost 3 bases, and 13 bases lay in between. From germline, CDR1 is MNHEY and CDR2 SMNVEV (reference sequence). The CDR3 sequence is CASSSPRGDYEQYF. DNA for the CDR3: TGTGCCAGCAGTTCCCCCCGAGGGGACTACGAGCAGTACTTC.

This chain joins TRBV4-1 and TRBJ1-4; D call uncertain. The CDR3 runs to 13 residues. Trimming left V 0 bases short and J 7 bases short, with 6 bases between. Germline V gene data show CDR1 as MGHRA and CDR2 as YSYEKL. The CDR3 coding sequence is TGCGCCAGCAGCCAAGATTTAGGTGAAAAACTGTTTTTT. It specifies CASSQDLGEKLFF.

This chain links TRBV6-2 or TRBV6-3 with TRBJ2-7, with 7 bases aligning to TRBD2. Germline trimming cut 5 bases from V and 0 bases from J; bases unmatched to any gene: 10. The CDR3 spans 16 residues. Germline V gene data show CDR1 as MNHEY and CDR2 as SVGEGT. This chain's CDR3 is CASSDQEAGFSYEQYF. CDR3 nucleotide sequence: TGTGCCAGCAGTGACCAGGAAGCGGGGTTCTCCTACGAGCAGTACTTC.

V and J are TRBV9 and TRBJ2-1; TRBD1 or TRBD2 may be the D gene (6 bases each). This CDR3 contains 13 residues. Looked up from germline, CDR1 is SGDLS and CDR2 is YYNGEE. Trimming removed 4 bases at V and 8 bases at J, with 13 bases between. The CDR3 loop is CASSKGGPDEQFF. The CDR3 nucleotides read TGTGCCAGCAGCAAAGGGGGGCCCGATGAGCAGTTCTTC.

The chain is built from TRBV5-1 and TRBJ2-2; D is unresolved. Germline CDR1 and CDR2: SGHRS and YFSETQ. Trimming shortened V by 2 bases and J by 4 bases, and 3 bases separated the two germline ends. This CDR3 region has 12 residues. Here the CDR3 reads CASSFLTGELFF. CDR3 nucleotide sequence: TGCGCCAGCAGCTTCCTCACCGGGGAGCTGTTTTTT.

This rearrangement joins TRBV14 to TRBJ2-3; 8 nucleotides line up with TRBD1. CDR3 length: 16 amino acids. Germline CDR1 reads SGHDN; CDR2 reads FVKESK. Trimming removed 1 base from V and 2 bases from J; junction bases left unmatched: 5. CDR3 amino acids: CASSQGDRTSTDTQYF. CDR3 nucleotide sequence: TGTGCCAGCAGCCAAGGGGACAGGACCTCCACAGATACGCAGTATTTT. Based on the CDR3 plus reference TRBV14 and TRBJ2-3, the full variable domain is EAGVTQFPSHSVIEKGQTVTLRCDPISGHDNLYWYRRVMGKEIKFLLHFVKESKQDESGMPNNRFLAERTGGTYSTLKVQPAELEDSGVYFCASSQGDRTSTDTQYFGPGTRLTVL.

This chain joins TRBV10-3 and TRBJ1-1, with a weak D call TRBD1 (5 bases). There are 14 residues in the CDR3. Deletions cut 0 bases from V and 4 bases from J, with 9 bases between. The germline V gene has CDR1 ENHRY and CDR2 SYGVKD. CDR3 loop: CAISESQGSTEAFF. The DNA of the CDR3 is TGTGCCATCAGTGAGTCGCAGGGTAGCACTGAAGCTTTCTTT.

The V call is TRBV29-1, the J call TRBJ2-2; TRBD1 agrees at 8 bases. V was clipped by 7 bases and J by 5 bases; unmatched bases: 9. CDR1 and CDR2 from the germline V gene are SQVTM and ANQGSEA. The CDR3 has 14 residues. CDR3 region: CSAFTDRGTGELFF. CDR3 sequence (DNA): TGCAGCGCTTTCACCGACAGGGGAACCGGGGAGCTGTTTTTT.

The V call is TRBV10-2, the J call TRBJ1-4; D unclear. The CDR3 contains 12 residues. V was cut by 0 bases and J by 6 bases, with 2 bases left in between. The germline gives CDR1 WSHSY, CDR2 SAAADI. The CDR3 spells CASSESDEKLFF. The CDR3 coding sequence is TGCGCCAGCAGTGAGTCCGATGAAAAACTGTTTTTT.